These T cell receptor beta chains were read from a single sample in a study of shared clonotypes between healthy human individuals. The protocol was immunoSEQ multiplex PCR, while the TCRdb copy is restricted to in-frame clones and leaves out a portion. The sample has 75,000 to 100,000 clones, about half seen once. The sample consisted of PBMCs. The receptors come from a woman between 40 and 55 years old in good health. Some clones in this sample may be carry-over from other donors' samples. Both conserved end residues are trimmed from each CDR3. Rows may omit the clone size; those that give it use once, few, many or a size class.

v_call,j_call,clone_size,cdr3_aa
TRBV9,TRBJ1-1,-,ASSPWDRAKTEAF
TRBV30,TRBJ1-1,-,AWSPQRRLVTEAF
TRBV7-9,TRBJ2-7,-,ASSLAFDEQY
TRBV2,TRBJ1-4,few,ASSGTGASVEKLF
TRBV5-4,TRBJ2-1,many,ASSFKPGYNEQF
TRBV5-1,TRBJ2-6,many,ASSLDRVGANVLT
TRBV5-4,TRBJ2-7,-,ASSPRTGVLSYEQY
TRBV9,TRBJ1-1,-,ASSVGDRGWTEAF
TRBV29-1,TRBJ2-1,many,SVRDRGFDNEQF
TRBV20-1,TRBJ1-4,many,SVGTPRGLF
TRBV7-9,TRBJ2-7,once,ASSLETYEQY
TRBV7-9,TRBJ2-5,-,ASSAGTGISETQY
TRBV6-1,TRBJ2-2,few,ASSGGTVEMNTGELF
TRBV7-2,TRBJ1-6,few,ASSLTRALH
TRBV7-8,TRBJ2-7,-,ASSQGQDYSYEQY
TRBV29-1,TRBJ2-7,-,SVMTGGLSSYEQY
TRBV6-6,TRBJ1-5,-,ASSRPEGDQPQH
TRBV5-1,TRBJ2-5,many,ASSTGGQETQY
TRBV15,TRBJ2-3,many,ATSKGLSTDTQY
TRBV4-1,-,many,ASSQPRVGSYEQY
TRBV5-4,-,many,ASSLWGAYEQY
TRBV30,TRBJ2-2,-,AWSVQTDWGGELF
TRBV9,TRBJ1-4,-,ASSASTGGEKLF
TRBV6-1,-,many,ASSDKGSPSEQY
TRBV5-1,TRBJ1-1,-,ASSQWDTMNTEAF